The 5 T cell receptor beta chains below come from one sample, sequenced in a study of blood T cell repertoires in COVID-19. Some clones are missing from TCRdb's copy, which holds only in-frame ones; the method was immunoSEQ multiplex PCR. This sample yields under 300,000 clones, of which about 90% are seen a single time; under 6.5% belongs to the top ten. Sequenced sample: peripheral blood. These receptors were collected from a man aged 55 to 70 with acute or convalescent COVID-19.

The chain carries TRBV11-2 and TRBJ1-2; D remains unclear. Trimming took 5 bases from V and 2 from J, leaving 15 bases between them. CDR3 length equals 15 residues. Germline V gene sequence: CDR1 SGHAT, CDR2 FQNNGV. CDR3 loop: CASSMIEKWNYGYTF. The CDR3 DNA sequence: TGTGCCAGCAGCATGATCGAGAAGTGGAACTATGGCTACACCTTC.

In its sample, this clone was seen once. This rearrangement joins TRBV4-1 to TRBJ2-1; D is possibly TRBD1 (5 bases). Trimming removed 0 bases from V and 12 bases from J, with 15 bases in between. This CDR3 has 14 residues. Germline-derived CDR1 and CDR2 are MGHRA and YSYEKL. The CDR3 loop reads CASSQDETRTGQFF. The CDR3 DNA reads TGCGCCAGCAGCCAAGATGAAACCCGAACAGGGCAGTTCTTC.

This clone was seen once. The V and J genes are TRBV5-1 and TRBJ2-2; TRBD1 aligns across 9 bases. With 1 base clipped from V and 8 bases from J, the junction kept 6 bases outside the gene matches. Looked up from germline, CDR1 is SGHRS and CDR2 is YFSETQ. The CDR3 runs to 15 residues. Here the CDR3 reads CASSLTTGGFGELFF. DNA of the CDR3: TGCGCCAGCAGCTTGACGACAGGGGGTTTTGGGGAGCTGTTTTTT.

The J gene is TRBJ1-2, the V gene TRBV12-3 or TRBV12-4, with 7 bases that match TRBD1. The CDR3 is 13 amino acids. V lost 5 bases to trimming and J lost 9 bases; unmatched junction nucleotides: 9. In nucleotides, the CDR3 is TGTGCCAGCAGTCCCACAGGGGAGGCAAGCTACACCTTC. Amino acid sequence: CASSPTGEASYTF.

The chain recombines TRBV5-4 with TRBJ1-4; the D is unclear. Trimming removed 1 base at V and 8 bases at J, with 12 bases between. Germline CDR1 and CDR2: SGHNT and YYREEE (reference sequence). This CDR3 has 14 residues. The CDR3 bases are TGTGCCAGCAGCTTGTATGGGCAGGCGGAAAAACTGTTTTTT. Protein product: CASSLYGQAEKLFF. Together with reference TRBV5-4 and TRBJ1-4, the CDR3 gives the full variable domain: ETGVTQSPTHLIKTRGQQVTLRCSSQSGHNTVSWYQQALGQGPQFIFQYYREEENGRGNFPPRFSGLQFPNYSSELNVNALELDDSALYLCASSLYGQAEKLFFGSGTQLSVL.